The sequence of this TCR beta chain was determined in a study of OX40 agonist ivuxolimab in advanced cancers. Study-wide points: Low clonal expansion, among the lowest seen, marked partial responders at 0.1-3.0 mg/kg. Both CD4+ and CD8+ T cell populations in blood had undergone clonal expansion by week 6 at 0.1 to 3.0 mg/kg.

Method: immunoSEQ multiplex PCR; TCRdb's copy keeps in-frame clones and lacks some. The table includes 70,000 to 85,000 clones, 90% to 95% detected once. The junction had 6 bases not matched to a gene; V was cut back by 8 bases and J by 1 base. The CDR3 is 15 residues long. Per the germline V gene, CDR1 is MDHEN and CDR2 is SYDVKM. About this clone itself: Its specificity is unknown.

Source: CD4+ or CD8+ T cells sorted from blood, taken in a trial of the OX40 agonist ivuxolimab. The source is an adult with an advanced solid tumor such as melanoma, head and neck, liver or kidney cancer. The gene calls are TRBV28 and TRBJ2-2; 8 bases are a match to TRBD2. The CDR3 nucleotides are TGTGCCAGCGTCGGAGGGACTAGGAACACCGGGGAGCTGTTTTTT. It translates to CASVGGTRNTGELFF. The full variable domain, its missing parts supplied by reference TRBV28 and TRBJ2-2, is DVKVTQSSRYLVKRTGEKVFLECVQDMDHENMFWYRQDPGLGLRLIYFSYDVKMKEKGDIPEGYSVSREKKERFSLILESASTNQTSMYLCASVGGTRNTGELFFGEGSRLTVL.